This T cell receptor beta chain stems from a study of radiation and T cells in renal cell carcinoma. Method: immunoSEQ multiplex PCR; TCRdb's copy keeps in-frame clones and lacks some. The data show 150,000 to 180,000 clones, about nine tenths seen once. This clone was counted only a few times. Its antigen remains unidentified. Regarding the study as a whole: In blood, top tumor clones expanded by 2 weeks, shrinking by 4.

Specified time point: blood 2 weeks post-SBRT. Treatment specified: 15 Gy SBRT to primary tumor, nephrectomy 4 weeks later. This renal cell carcinoma was of the clear cell type. Germline V CDR1 and CDR2: LGHNA, YNFKEQ. V lost 0 bases, J lost 0 bases, and 6 bases lay in between. The CDR3 consists of 15 residues. V gene TRBV4-2 combines with J gene TRBJ2-4; D is ambiguous. This TCR was recovered from a woman aged 50 to 60 with renal cell carcinoma. This material consisted of blood, taken from a patient whose treatment included radiotherapy and nephrectomy. In DNA form, the CDR3 reads TGTGCCAGCAGCCAAGATTTCAAAGCCAAAAACATTCAGTACTTC. This codes for CASSQDFKAKNIQYF.